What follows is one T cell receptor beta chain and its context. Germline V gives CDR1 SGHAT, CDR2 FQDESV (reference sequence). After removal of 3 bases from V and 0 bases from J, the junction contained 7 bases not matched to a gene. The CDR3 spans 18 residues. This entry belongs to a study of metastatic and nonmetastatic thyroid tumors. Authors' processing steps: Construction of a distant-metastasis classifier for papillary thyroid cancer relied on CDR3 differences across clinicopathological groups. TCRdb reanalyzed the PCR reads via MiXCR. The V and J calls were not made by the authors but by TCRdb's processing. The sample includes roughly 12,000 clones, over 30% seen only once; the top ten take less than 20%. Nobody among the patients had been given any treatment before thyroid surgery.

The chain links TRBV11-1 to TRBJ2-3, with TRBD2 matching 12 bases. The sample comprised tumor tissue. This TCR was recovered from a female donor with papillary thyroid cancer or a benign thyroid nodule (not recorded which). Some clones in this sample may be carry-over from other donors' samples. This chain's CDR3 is CASSFGLAGSFSTDTQYF. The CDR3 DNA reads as TGTGCCAGCAGCTTCGGACTAGCGGGGTCCTTTAGCACAGATACGCAGTATTTT.